These 8 T cell receptor beta chains came from one sample sequenced in a study of patients and donors after allogeneic stem cell transplantation. TCRdb used MiXCR to reprocess the RT-PCR reads, holding one entry per CDR3 protein. The repertoire includes approximately 160,000 distinct CDR3 sequences, roughly 30% of them detected once, and roughly 3% sits in the top ten. The sample comprised blood, either unsorted or a sorted T cell fraction (not recorded which). These receptor sequences come from a human donor who was either an allogeneic HSCT recipient or a stem cell or donor lymphocyte infusion donor (not recorded which). It is not recorded whose cells these are; they may come from a transplant donor.

This clonotype was detected only a few times. The chain uses TRBV12-3 or TRBV12-4 and TRBJ2-1; the match to TRBD2 covers 8 bases. This CDR3 is built from 14 residues. V lost 3 bases to trimming and J lost 6 bases; unmatched junction nucleotides: 4. CDR3 amino acids: CASSLTSARNEQFF. The CDR3 region has the DNA TGTGCCAGCAGTTTGACTAGCGCCCGCAATGAGCAGTTCTTC.

This clonotype was seen only a few times. The chain employs TRBV6-5 and TRBJ1-2; 8 bases fit TRBD1. Germline V gene lookup returns CDR1 MNHEY and CDR2 SVGAGI. The CDR3 has 15 residues. With V trimmed by 5 bases and J by 2 bases, 7 bases remained unmatched. CDR3 region: CASSGTGGRNYGYTF. For the CDR3, the DNA is TGTGCCAGCAGTGGCACAGGGGGACGGAACTATGGCTACACCTTC.

The chain joins TRBV24-1 to TRBJ2-6; D ambiguous. V shed 5 bases and J shed 2 bases, with 6 bases lying between them. Germline CDR1 KGHDR, CDR2 SFDVKD. The CDR3 runs to 14 residues. CDR3 amino acids: CATSGQAGANVLTF. The CDR3 bases are TGTGCCACCAGTGGCCAGGCTGGGGCCAACGTCCTGACTTTC.

The gene calls are TRBV5-1 and TRBJ2-3, with 9 bases fitting TRBD2. Germline trimming cut 3 bases from V and 0 bases from J; bases unmatched to any gene: 5. This CDR3 comprises 16 residues. Germline values: CDR1 SGHRS, CDR2 YFSETQ. The CDR3 region is CASSSGLASSTDTQYF. For the CDR3, the DNA is TGCGCCAGCAGCTCCGGACTAGCGAGTAGCACAGATACGCAGTATTTT.

This clonotype has only a few counts. The chain recombines TRBV6-2 or TRBV6-3 with TRBJ1-5; 10 bases are shared with TRBD1. The junction had 2 bases not matched to a gene; V was cut back by 6 bases and J by 0 bases. CDR1 and CDR2 from the germline V gene are MNHEY and SVGEGT. This CDR3 has 15 residues. CDR3 sequence: CASSRQGASNQPQHF. The CDR3 DNA reads TGTGCCAGCAGCAGACAGGGGGCTAGCAATCAGCCCCAGCATTTT.

The chain joins TRBV6-1 to TRBJ2-4; possibly TRBD2 for D (5 bases). The CDR3 consists of 14 residues. Germline values: CDR1 MNHNS, CDR2 SASEGT. Trimming cost V 0 bases and J 6 bases, with 9 bases left between them. For the CDR3, the DNA is TGTGCCAGCAGTGAAGCGCTAGCCGTAAACATTCAGTACTTC. It codes for CASSEALAVNIQYF.

This clonotype was seen ten or more times. This chain connects TRBV6-5 to TRBJ1-5; D gene ambiguous. V was pared by 6 bases and J by 2 bases, with 2 bases between. The CDR3 length is 11 residues. Germline values: CDR1 MNHEY, CDR2 SVGAGI. CDR3 sequence: CASRRNQPQHF. CDR3 bases: TGTGCCAGCAGGCGCAATCAGCCCCAGCATTTT.

The V gene is TRBV12-3 or TRBV12-4, the J gene TRBJ1-2; D uncertain. The V gene lost 8 bases and the J gene lost 1 base, with 11 bases spanning the gap. This CDR3 spans 13 amino acids. The CDR3 sequence is CASPSHDNYGYTF. CDR3 DNA: TGTGCCAGCCCATCACACGATAACTATGGCTACACCTTC.